The present entry profiles one TCR beta chain with its context. The data derive from a study of blood T cell repertoires in COVID-19. Study-level information: The origin of the acute and convalescent COVID-19 samples was the United States, Italy and Spain. T cells, B-cell-depleted T cells, or PBMCs supplied cDNA or gDNA.

The CDR3 covers 13 residues. Germline loops: CDR1 LNHDA, CDR2 SQIVND (reference sequence). V was pared by 7 bases and J by 3 bases, with 6 bases of the junction left unmatched. Authors' methods: Researchers report that nucleated cell counts were estimated from reference gene primer amplification. Some clones are missing from TCRdb's copy, which holds only in-frame ones; the method was immunoSEQ multiplex PCR. V, J and clone size are taken as reported in that table, and D and trimming were inferred from the DNA itself. Of more than 95,000 clones listed, over 75% were seen once; the top ten hold 6% to 8.5%.

This TCR came from a man over 45 with acute or convalescent COVID-19. The chain is built from TRBV19 and TRBJ2-7, with 7 nucleotides matching TRBD2. The specimen sequenced was peripheral blood. CDR3 sequence: CASIGLGGYEQYF. The CDR3 nucleotides are TGTGCCAGTATAGGACTAGGCGGCTACGAGCAGTACTTC.